These 21 T cell receptor beta chains were sequenced from one sample in a study of T cells in Graves' hyperthyroidism and ophthalmopathy. TCR beta CDR3 sequences were amplified from RNA transcripts. RT-PCR in the first round (using the HTBI primer set) targeted the TCR CDR3. TCRdb redid the calling of the multiplex PCR reads with MiXCR, one entry per CDR3 protein. The table lists hundreds of thousands of distinct CDR3 sequences, over 15% of them singletons. Sequencing input: blood. The receptors were sampled from a young woman with Graves' hyperthyroidism.

This clonotype was observed a handful of times. This rearrangement joins TRBV18 to TRBJ1-4, with D tentatively TRBD1 (5 bases). With 6 bases removed from V and 4 bases from J, the gap between germline ends came to 12 bases. There are 14 residues in the CDR3. Germline lookup yields CDR1 KGHSH and CDR2 LQKENI. The CDR3 here is CASSAGTGNEKLFF. The CDR3 nucleotides are TGTGCCAGCTCTGCCGGGACGGGTAATGAAAAACTGTTTTTT.

This clonotype was observed at least ten times. The rearrangement uses TRBV5-1 and TRBJ1-1; 7 bases match TRBD1. V dropped 4 bases and J dropped 2; count of bases not matched to a gene: 14. CDR1 is SGHRS and CDR2 is YFSETQ in the germline V gene. CDR3 length: 17 amino acids. The CDR3 reads CASSPAQGGIINTEAFF. The CDR3 DNA follows: TGCGCCAGCAGCCCGGCGCAGGGGGGTATAATCAACACTGAAGCTTTCTTT.

This rearrangement joins TRBV28 to TRBJ1-1, with D unclear. V was shortened by 2 bases and J by 4 bases, with 5 bases between the two germline ends. Germline assignment: CDR1 MDHEN and CDR2 SYDVKM. The CDR3 extends over 12 amino acids. The CDR3: CASSLEITEAFF. CDR3 nucleotide sequence: TGTGCCAGCAGTTTAGAAATCACTGAAGCTTTCTTT.

This clonotype has a single count. One base away lies a much larger clone, so this may be a sequencing read error. The rearrangement links TRBV3-1 to TRBJ2-7, with D possibly matching TRBD1 (6 bases). The CDR3 extends over 14 amino acids. Germline CDR1 reads LGHDT; CDR2 reads YNNKEL (reference sequence). V was trimmed by 2 bases and J by 6 bases, leaving 14 bases between them. The CDR3 loop is CASSQSYRGGEQYF. As DNA, the CDR3 is TGTGCCAGCAGCCAATCGTACAGAGGGGGCGAGCAGTACTTC.

In this sample, this clonotype turned up many times. The CDR3 protein is CASSQAGGGEQFF. For the CDR3, the DNA is TGTGCCAGCAGCCAAGCGGGAGGGGGCGAGCAGTTCTTC. The V call is TRBV3-1, the J call TRBJ2-1; tentatively, D is TRBD2 (8 bases). This CDR3 contains 13 residues. The germline gives CDR1 LGHDT, CDR2 YNNKEL (reference sequence). Trimming removed 1 base at V and 10 bases at J, with 11 bases between.

In this sample, this clonotype turned up a few times. Its ends do not fully match the called genes, so a read error is possible. The chain carries TRBV11-2 and TRBJ2-1; TRBD1 is a possible D gene (6 bases). Germline V gene data show CDR1 as SGHAT and CDR2 as FQNNGV. The CDR3 length is 12 residues. The CDR3 DNA is TGTGCCGAAGGGACAATTTACAGTGAGCAGTTCTTC. Translation: CAEGTIYSEQFF.

A few counts support this clonotype. The V and J genes are TRBV7-2 and TRBJ1-4; no definite D call. The V gene lost 5 bases and the J gene lost 4 bases, with 11 bases spanning the gap. Germline values: CDR1 SGHTA, CDR2 FQGNSA. The CDR3 is made up of 14 amino acids. This CDR3 reads CASSEGGLNEKLFF. CDR3 DNA sequence: TGTGCCAGCAGCGAGGGTGGGCTTAATGAAAAACTGTTTTTT.

This clonotype was picked up a small number of times. DNA of the CDR3: TGTGCCTGGAGTGTAGAAGGCGGACAGCCCCAGCATTTT. Amino acid sequence: CAWSVEGGQPQHF. This rearrangement joins TRBV30 to TRBJ1-5; D remains unclear. The V gene lost 0 bases and the J gene lost 7 bases, with 10 bases spanning the gap. From germline, CDR1 is GTSNPN and CDR2 SVGIG (reference sequence). The CDR3 contains 13 residues.

The chain is built from TRBV7-9 and TRBJ2-3, with D tentatively TRBD1 or TRBD2 (5 bases each). Trimming removed 5 bases from V and 2 bases from J, with 14 bases in between. CDR1 SEHNR and CDR2 FQNEAQ come from the germline V gene (reference sequence). The CDR3 sequence is 15 residues long. The CDR3 DNA reads as TGTGCCAGCAGCCGGGACGGAGACAACACAGATACGCAGTATTTT. Protein product: CASSRDGDNTDTQYF.

This clonotype was recorded at least ten times. This chain connects TRBV11-2 to TRBJ1-4, with 7 bases lining up with TRBD1. The CDR3 is 17 amino acids. From germline, CDR1 is SGHAT and CDR2 FQNNGV. J gave up 2 bases and V 0 bases, and 6 bases lay outside the gene matches. This CDR3 is CASSLDRQGRTNEKLFF. The CDR3 DNA sequence: TGTGCCAGCAGCTTAGATCGACAGGGCCGGACTAATGAAAAACTGTTTTTT.

This clonotype showed up many times. The V and J genes are TRBV3-1 and TRBJ2-7; 7 nucleotides line up with TRBD2. The CDR3 contains 14 residues. Germline trimming cut 2 bases from V and 2 bases from J; bases unmatched to any gene: 3. In germline, CDR1 is LGHDT, CDR2 YNNKEL (reference sequence). CDR3 bases: TGTGCCAGCAGCCAACTGGCGGGAGCCTACGAGCAGTACTTC. Amino acids: CASSQLAGAYEQYF.

This clonotype was detected a few times. The genes are TRBV6-1 and TRBJ1-3; D remains ambiguous. Per the germline V gene, CDR1 is MNHNS and CDR2 is SASEGT. The CDR3 is made up of 11 amino acids. V shed 7 bases and J shed 2 bases, with 3 bases lying between them. The DNA of the CDR3 is TGTGCCAGCACCCCTGGAAACACCATATATTTT. Amino acids: CASTPGNTIYF.

This clonotype was detected ten times or more. The chain recombines TRBV13 with TRBJ2-7, with D unclear. V lost 6 bases and J lost 6, with 9 bases in between. The CDR3 covers 11 residues. The V gene's germline CDR1 is PRHDT and CDR2 FYEKMQ (reference sequence). DNA of the CDR3: TGTGCCAGCAGATCCGCGTGCGAGCAGTACTTC. This sequence encodes CASRSACEQYF.

This clonotype was seen only a few times. The chain couples TRBV4-3 to TRBJ2-3; D remains ambiguous. This CDR3 spans 15 amino acids. The germline V gene has CDR1 LGHNA and CDR2 YSLEER. Deletions cut 3 bases from V and 0 bases from J, with 10 bases between. The CDR3 nucleotides read TGCGCCAGCAGCCAGGGCACCGCAAGCACAGATACGCAGTATTTT. This gives the protein CASSQGTASTDTQYF.

The chain carries TRBV7-9 and TRBJ2-3, with D tentatively TRBD2 (6 bases). The CDR3 contains 14 residues. The germline V gene has CDR1 SEHNR and CDR2 FQNEAQ (reference sequence). This CDR3 reads CASHKEGWTDTQYF. The CDR3 DNA sequence: TGTGCATCCCACAAGGAGGGCTGGACAGATACGCAGTATTTT.

The V call is TRBV5-6, the J call TRBJ1-1; a possible D gene is TRBD1 (6 bases). V shed 3 bases and J shed 7 bases, with 10 bases lying between them. Germline CDR1 and CDR2: SGHDT and YYEEEE. CDR3 length: 12 residues. The CDR3 DNA follows: TGTGCCAGCAGCTGGCTGGACAGTGAAGCTTTCTTT. Translation gives CASSWLDSEAFF.

This clonotype was seen many times. CDR3 nucleotides: TGTGCCAGCAGCCAAGGAAGTGGATGGGATACGCAGTATTTT. Amino acid sequence: CASSQGSGWDTQYF. The chain carries TRBV3-1 and TRBJ2-3, with D hard to call. CDR3 length equals 14 residues. Deletions cut 1 base from V and 6 bases from J, with 11 bases between. Germline assignment: CDR1 LGHDT and CDR2 YNNKEL (reference sequence).

This clonotype turned up a few times. The chain has TRBV7-9 and TRBJ2-7; 7 positions agree with TRBD2. The ends lost 0 bases at V and 1 base at J; junction bases unmatched: 6. Germline assignment: CDR1 SEHNR and CDR2 FQNEAQ (reference sequence). There are 16 residues in the CDR3. The CDR3 sequence: CASSLAAAAGSYEQYF. The CDR3 coding sequence is TGTGCCAGCAGCTTAGCGGCCGCAGCGGGGTCCTACGAGCAGTACTTC. The entire variable domain, with the rest obtained from reference TRBV7-9 and TRBJ2-7, is as follows: DTGVSQNPRHKITKRGQNVTFRCDPISEHNRLYWYRQTLGQGPEFLTYFQNEAQLEKSRLLSDRFSAERPKGSFSTLEIQRTEQGDSAMYLCASSLAAAAGSYEQYFGPGTRLTVT.

The sample holds many counts of this clonotype. The chain uses TRBV3-1 and TRBJ2-2; D not certain. This CDR3 has 15 amino acids. The V gene's germline CDR1 is LGHDT and CDR2 YNNKEL (reference sequence). V was cut by 3 bases and J by 5 bases, with 13 bases left in between. In nucleotides, the CDR3 is TGTGCCAGCAGCCAGGGTAGTATATGGACCGGGGAGCTGTTTTTT. Amino acid sequence: CASSQGSIWTGELFF.

This clonotype turned up a few times. The junction departs from germline at one end; a sequencing error may be responsible. The CDR3 is CASREGTGTLEAFF. The CDR3, as DNA: TGTGCCAGCAGGGAAGGGACAGGGACCCTAGAAGCTTTCTTT. The V call is TRBV2, the J call TRBJ1-1, with 9 bases that match TRBD1. Per germline, CDR1 SNHLY and CDR2 FYNNEI. The CDR3 consists of 14 residues.

In its sample, this clonotype was seen many times. V is TRBV4-3 and J is TRBJ1-1, with a tentative D call TRBD1 (5 bases). The germline V gene has CDR1 LGHNA and CDR2 YSLEER. This CDR3 is 14 amino acids long. The V end lost 1 base, the J end lost 4 bases, and 10 bases lay between the germline ends. CDR3 amino acids: CASSQVGGSTEAFF. The DNA of the CDR3 is TGCGCCAGCAGCCAAGTGGGGGGAAGCACTGAAGCTTTCTTT.